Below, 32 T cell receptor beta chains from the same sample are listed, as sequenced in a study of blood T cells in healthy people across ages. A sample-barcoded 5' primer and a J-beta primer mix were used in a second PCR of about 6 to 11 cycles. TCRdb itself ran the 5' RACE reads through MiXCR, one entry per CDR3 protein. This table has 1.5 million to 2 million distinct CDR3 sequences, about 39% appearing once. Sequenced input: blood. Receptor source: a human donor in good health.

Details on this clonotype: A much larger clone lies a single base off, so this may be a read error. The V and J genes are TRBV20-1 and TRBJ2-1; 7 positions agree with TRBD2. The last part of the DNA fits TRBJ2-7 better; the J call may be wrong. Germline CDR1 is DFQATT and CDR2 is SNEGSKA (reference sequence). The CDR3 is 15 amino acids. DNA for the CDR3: TGCAGTGCTAGCCCTCTAGCGGTCTCCTACAATGAGCAGTACTTC. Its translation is CSASPLAVSYNEQYF.

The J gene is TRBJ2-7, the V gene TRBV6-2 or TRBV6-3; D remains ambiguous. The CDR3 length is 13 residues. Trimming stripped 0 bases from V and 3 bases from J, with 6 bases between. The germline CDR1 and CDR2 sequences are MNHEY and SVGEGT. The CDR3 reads CASSYSGIYEQYF. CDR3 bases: TGTGCCAGCAGTTACTCTGGGATCTACGAGCAGTACTTC.

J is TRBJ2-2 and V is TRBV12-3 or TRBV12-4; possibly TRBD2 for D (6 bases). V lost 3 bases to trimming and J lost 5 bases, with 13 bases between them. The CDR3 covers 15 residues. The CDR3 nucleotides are TGTGCCAGCAGTTTCGCCAGCCGGGGGACCGGGGAGCTGTTTTTT. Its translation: CASSFASRGTGELFF.

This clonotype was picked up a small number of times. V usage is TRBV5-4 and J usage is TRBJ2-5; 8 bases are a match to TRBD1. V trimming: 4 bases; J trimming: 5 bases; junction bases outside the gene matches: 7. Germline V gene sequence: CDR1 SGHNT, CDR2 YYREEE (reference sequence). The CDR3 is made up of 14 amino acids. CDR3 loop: CASSRTGQEETQYF. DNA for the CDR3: TGTGCCAGCAGCCGGACAGGGCAAGAGGAGACCCAGTACTTC. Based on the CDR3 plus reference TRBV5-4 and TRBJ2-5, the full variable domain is ETGVTQSPTHLIKTRGQQVTLRCSSQSGHNTVSWYQQALGQGPQFIFQYYREEENGRGNFPPRFSGLQFPNYSSELNVNALELDDSALYLCASSRTGQEETQYFGPGTRLLVL.

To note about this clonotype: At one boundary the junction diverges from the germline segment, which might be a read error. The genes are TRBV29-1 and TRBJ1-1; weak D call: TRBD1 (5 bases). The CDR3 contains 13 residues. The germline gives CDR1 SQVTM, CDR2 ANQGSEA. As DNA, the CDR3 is TGCAGCGTCGCTACCCGAGAGGACACTGAAGCTTTATTT. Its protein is CSVATREDTEALF.

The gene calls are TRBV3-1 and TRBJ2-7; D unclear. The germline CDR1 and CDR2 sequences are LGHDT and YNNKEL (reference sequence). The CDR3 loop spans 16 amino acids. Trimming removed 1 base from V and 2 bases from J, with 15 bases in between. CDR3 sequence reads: CASSQGPAGWAYEQYF. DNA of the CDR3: TGTGCCAGCAGCCAAGGCCCAGCAGGTTGGGCCTACGAGCAGTACTTC.

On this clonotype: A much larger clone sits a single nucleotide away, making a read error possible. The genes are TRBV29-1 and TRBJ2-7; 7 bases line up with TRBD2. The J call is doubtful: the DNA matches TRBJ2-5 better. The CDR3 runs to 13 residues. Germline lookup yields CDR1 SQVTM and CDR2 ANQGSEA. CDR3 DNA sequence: TGCAGCGTTGAGTCCGGGACGGGAGGGACCCAGTACTTC. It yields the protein CSVESGTGGTQYF.

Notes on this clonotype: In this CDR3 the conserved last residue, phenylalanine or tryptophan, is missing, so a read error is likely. The CDR3 loop is CASSLNPTDTQYC. The CDR3 coding sequence is TGTGCCAGCAGCTTGAACCCCACAGATACGCAGTATTGT. The chain employs TRBV5-6 and TRBJ2-3, with D uncertain. The V gene's germline CDR1 is SGHDT and CDR2 YYEEEE. V gave up 1 base and J gave up 2 bases, with 5 bases separating them. This CDR3 is built from 13 residues.

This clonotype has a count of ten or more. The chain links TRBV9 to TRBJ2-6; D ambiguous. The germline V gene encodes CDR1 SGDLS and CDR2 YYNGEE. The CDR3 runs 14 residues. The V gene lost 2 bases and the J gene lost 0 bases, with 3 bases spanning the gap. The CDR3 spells CASSVPSGANVLTF. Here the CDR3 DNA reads TGTGCCAGCAGCGTGCCCTCTGGGGCCAACGTCCTGACTTTC.

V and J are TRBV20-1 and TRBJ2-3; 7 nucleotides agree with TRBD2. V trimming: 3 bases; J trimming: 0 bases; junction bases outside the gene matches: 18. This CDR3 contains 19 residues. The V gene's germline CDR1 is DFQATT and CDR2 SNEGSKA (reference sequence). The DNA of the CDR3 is TGCAGTGCTAGGTCAGGACTATCGGCGGGAGCCACAAGCACAGATACGCAGTATTTT. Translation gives CSARSGLSAGATSTDTQYF.

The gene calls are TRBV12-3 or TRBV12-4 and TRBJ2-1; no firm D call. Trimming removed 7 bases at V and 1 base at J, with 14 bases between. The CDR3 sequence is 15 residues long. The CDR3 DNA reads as TGTGCCAGCACCCCTGGCTTCTGGTCCTACAATGAGCAGTTCTTC. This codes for CASTPGFWSYNEQFF.

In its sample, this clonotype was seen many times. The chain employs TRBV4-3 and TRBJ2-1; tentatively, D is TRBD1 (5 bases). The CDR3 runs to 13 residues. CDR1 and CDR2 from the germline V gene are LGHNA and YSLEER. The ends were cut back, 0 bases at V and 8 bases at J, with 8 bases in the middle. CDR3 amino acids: CASSQDFRDEQFF. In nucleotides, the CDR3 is TGCGCCAGCAGCCAAGATTTCAGGGATGAGCAGTTCTTC.

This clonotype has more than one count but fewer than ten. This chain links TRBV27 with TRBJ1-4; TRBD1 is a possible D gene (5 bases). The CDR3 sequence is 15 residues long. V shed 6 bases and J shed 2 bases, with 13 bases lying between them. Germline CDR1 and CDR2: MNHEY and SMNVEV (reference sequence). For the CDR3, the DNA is TGTGCCAGCAGCTCCTGGGGGGAGACTAATGAAAAACTGTTTTTT. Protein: CASSSWGETNEKLFF.

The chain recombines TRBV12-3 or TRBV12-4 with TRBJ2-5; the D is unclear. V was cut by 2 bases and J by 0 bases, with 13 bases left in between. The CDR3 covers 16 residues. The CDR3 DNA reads TGTGCCAGCAGTTTAAGAGGTGGTGGGGACCAAGAGACCCAGTACTTC. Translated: CASSLRGGGDQETQYF.

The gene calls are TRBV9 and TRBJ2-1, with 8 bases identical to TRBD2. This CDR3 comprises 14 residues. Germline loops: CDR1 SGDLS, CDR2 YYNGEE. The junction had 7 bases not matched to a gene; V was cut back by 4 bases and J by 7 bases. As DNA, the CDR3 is TGTGCCAGCAGCTCCCAGACTAGCGCGAATGAGCAGTTCTTC. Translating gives CASSSQTSANEQFF.

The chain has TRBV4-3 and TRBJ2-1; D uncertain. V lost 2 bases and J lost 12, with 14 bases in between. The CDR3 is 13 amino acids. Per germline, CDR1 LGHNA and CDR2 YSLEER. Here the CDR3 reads CASSQLGVDGQFF. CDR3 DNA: TGCGCCAGCAGCCAACTTGGGGTGGATGGGCAGTTCTTC.

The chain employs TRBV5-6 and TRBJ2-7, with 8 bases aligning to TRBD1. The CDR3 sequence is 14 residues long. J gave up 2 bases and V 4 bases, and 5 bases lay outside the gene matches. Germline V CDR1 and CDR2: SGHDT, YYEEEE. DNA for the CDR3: TGTGCCAGCAGCAACGCACAGGGGGCCTACGAGCAGTACTTC. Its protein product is CASSNAQGAYEQYF.

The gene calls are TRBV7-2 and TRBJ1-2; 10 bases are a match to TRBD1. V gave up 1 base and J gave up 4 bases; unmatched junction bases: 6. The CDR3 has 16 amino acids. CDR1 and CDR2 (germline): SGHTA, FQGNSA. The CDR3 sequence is CASSLDWGQGIYGYTF. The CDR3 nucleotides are TGTGCCAGCAGCTTAGATTGGGGACAGGGGATCTATGGCTACACCTTC.

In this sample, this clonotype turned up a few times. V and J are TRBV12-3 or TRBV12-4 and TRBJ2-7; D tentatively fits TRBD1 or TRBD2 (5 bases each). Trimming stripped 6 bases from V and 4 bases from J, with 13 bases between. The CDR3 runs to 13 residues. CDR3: CASSRLGVYEQYF. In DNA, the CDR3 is TGTGCCAGCAGCCGATTGGGGGTATACGAGCAGTACTTC.

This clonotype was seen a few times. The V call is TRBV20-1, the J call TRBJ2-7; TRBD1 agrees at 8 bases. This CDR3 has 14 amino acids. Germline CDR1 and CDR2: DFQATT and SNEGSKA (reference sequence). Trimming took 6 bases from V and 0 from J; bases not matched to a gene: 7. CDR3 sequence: CSAKATGASYEQYF. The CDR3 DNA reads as TGCAGTGCCAAAGCGACAGGGGCCTCCTACGAGCAGTACTTC.

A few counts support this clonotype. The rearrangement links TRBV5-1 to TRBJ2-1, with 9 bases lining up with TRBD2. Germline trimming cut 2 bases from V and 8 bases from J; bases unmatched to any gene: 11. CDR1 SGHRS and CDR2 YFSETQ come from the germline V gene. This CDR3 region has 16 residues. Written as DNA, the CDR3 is TGCGCCAGCAGCTTCATTCGGCGGGGGGGCGGAGATGAGCAGTTCTTC. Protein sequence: CASSFIRRGGGDEQFF.

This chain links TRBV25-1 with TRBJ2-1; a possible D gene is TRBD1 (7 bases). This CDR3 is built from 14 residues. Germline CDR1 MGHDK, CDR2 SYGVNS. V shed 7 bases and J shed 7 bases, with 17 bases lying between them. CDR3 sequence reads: CASNRQGGQNEQFF. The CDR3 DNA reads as TGTGCCAGCAACCGACAGGGAGGCCAAAATGAGCAGTTCTTC.

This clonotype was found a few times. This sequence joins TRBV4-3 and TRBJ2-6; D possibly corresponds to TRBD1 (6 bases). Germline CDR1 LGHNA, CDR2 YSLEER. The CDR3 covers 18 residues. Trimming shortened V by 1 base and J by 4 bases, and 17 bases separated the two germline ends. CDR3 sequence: CASSQGEQGTGGANVLTF. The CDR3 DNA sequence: TGCGCCAGCAGCCAAGGGGAACAGGGTACGGGAGGGGCCAACGTCCTGACTTTC.

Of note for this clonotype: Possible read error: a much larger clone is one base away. CDR3: CVSSQRGGGNEQFF. In DNA form, the CDR3 reads TGTGTCAGCAGTCAGCGGGGGGGCGGGAATGAGCAGTTCTTC. The genes are TRBV7-2 and TRBJ2-1; 10 bases are a match to TRBD2. The CDR3 sequence is 14 residues long. The germline V gene has CDR1 SGHTA and CDR2 FQGNSA.

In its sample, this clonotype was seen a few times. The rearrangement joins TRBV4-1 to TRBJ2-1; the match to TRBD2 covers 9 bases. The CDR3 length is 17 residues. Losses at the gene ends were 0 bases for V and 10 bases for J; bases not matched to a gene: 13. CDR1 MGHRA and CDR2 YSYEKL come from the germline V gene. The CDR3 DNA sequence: TGCGCCAGCAGCCAAGATCTTCTAGCGGGGAATTATGGAGAGCAGTTCTTC. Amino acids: CASSQDLLAGNYGEQFF.

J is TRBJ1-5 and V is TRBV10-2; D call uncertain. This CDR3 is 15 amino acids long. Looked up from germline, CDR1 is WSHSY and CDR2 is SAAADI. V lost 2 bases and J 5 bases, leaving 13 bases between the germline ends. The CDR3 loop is CASSESRGWDQPQHF. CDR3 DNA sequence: TGCGCCAGCAGTGAGAGCCGGGGTTGGGATCAGCCCCAGCATTTT.

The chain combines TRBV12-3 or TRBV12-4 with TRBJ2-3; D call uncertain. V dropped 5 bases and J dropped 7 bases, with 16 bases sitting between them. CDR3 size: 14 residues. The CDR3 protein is CASSNEASGNTQYF. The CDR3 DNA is TGTGCCAGCAGTAATGAGGCGAGTGGCAATACGCAGTATTTT.

The DNA of the CDR3 is TGCAGTGCTAGAGACACCGGGACAGGGGGAGGAGAGACCCAGTACTTC. This gives the protein CSARDTGTGGGETQYF. The chain couples TRBV20-1 to TRBJ2-5, with TRBD1 identical over 11 bases. Unmatched junction bases numbered 7, after V lost 0 bases and J lost 4 bases. Per the germline V gene, CDR1 is DFQATT and CDR2 is SNEGSKA (reference sequence). The CDR3 totals 16 residues.

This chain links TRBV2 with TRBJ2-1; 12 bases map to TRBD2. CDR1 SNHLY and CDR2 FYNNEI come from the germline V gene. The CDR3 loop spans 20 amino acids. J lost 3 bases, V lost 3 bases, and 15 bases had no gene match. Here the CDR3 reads CASSDVKTSGGPVDYNEQFF. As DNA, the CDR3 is TGTGCCAGCAGTGACGTAAAGACTAGCGGGGGCCCAGTGGACTACAATGAGCAGTTCTTC.

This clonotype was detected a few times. The CDR3 spells CATSDFPGYEQYF. CDR3 DNA: TGTGCCACCAGTGATTTTCCAGGCTACGAGCAGTACTTC. The V call is TRBV24-1, the J call TRBJ2-7; the D is unclear. CDR1 is KGHDR, CDR2 SFDVKD, per germline. Trimming removed 1 base from V and 3 bases from J, with 6 bases in between. The CDR3 spans 13 residues.

The CDR3 is CARGQVHMNTEAFF. CDR3 DNA: TGTGCCCGCGGACAGGTACATATGAACACTGAAGCTTTCTTT. The chain links TRBV30 to TRBJ1-1, with 7 bases that match TRBD1. The J segment lost 0 bases and the V segment lost 8 bases, leaving 9 bases of the junction unmatched. This CDR3 contains 14 residues. Germline V gene sequence: CDR1 GTSNPN, CDR2 SVGIG (reference sequence). Supplemented by reference TRBV30 and TRBJ1-1, the full variable domain reads SQTIHQWPATLVQPVGSPLSLECTVEGTSNPNLYWYRQAAGRGLQLLFYSVGIGQISSEVPQNLSASRPQDRQFILSSKKLLLSDSGFYLCARGQVHMNTEAFFGQGTRLTVV.

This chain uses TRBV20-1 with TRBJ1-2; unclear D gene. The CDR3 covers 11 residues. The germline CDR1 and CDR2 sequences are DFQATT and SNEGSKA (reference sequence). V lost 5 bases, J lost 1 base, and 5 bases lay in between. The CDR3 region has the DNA TGCAGTGCTGACATTAACTATGGCTACACCTTC. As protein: CSADINYGYTF.